This T cell receptor beta chain stems from a study of blood T cells in healthy people across ages. A second PCR, run for roughly 7 to 12 cycles, used a sample-barcoded 5' primer plus a J-beta primer mix. In TCRdb, the 5' RACE reads were re-called with MiXCR into one record per CDR3 protein. The sample comprises around 1,600,000 distinct CDR3 sequences, 35% to 45% of which are singletons, and approximately 4.1% rests with the top ten. This clonotype was observed a few times. V was pared by 6 bases and J by 4 bases, with 12 bases between. CDR1 is WNHNN, CDR2 SYGVQD, per germline (reference sequence). This CDR3 has 14 amino acids.

The chain employs TRBV10-1 and TRBJ2-2; D could derive from TRBD1 or TRBD2 (5 bases each). The sample taken for sequencing was blood. This TCR came from a woman between 18 and 29 years old in good health. The CDR3 region has the DNA TGCGCCAGCAGGTCGGGGCAGGGCACCGGGGAGCTGTTTTTT. Its translation is CASRSGQGTGELFF.